The 18 T cell receptor beta chains in this list originate from one sample, sequenced in a study of T cell responses to AZD1222 COVID-19 vaccine. Measured with immunoSEQ multiplex PCR; TCRdb has only the in-frame clones, and not every one. The data hold 110,000 or so clones, with about 87% observed a single time. The sample was peripheral blood, taken 28 days after the second AZD1222 dose. These receptors were obtained from an adult who received the AZD1222 COVID-19 vaccine.

The gene calls are TRBV7-6 and TRBJ2-1; D ambiguous. Deletions cut 4 bases from V and 0 bases from J, with 10 bases between. The V gene's germline CDR1 is SGHVS and CDR2 FNYEAQ. This CDR3 is built from 15 residues. In DNA, the CDR3 is TGTGCCAGCAGCTGGGCATTGTTCTCCTACAATGAGCAGTTCTTC. Its translation is CASSWALFSYNEQFF.

A few counts support this clone. The genes are TRBV30 and TRBJ1-3; D uncertain. This CDR3 spans 11 amino acids. V was cut by 2 bases and J by 9 bases, with 8 bases left in between. Germline CDR1 GTSNPN, CDR2 SVGIG (reference sequence). The DNA of the CDR3 is TGTGCCTGGAGTCCCAGCGGCACCATATATTTT. This codes for CAWSPSGTIYF.

This rearrangement joins TRBV3-1 (or the pseudogene TRBV3-2) to TRBJ1-5; a possible D gene is TRBD1 (6 bases). Germline V CDR1 and CDR2: LGHDT, YNNKEL (reference sequence). The CDR3 consists of 15 residues. Trimming removed 1 base from V and 7 bases from J, with 14 bases in between. The DNA of the CDR3 is TGTGCCAGCAGCCAAGGGGGCAGGGGATTACAGCCCCAGCATTTT. Translating it yields CASSQGGRGLQPQHF.

The V gene is TRBV27, the J gene TRBJ2-7, with D tentatively TRBD1 or TRBD2 (5 bases each). Looked up from germline, CDR1 is MNHEY and CDR2 is SMNVEV (reference sequence). V was clipped by 5 bases and J by 3 bases, with 17 bases between them. The CDR3 has 15 residues. CDR3 bases: TGTGCCAGCAGTCCCCGGGGCGAACACGGCTACGAGCAGTACTTC. Translation: CASSPRGEHGYEQYF.

The chain recombines TRBV5-4 with TRBJ1-6; D is unresolved. The CDR3 runs 14 residues. Trimming pared 0 bases from V and 7 bases from J, leaving 8 bases between. The germline V gene has CDR1 SGHNT and CDR2 YYREEE (reference sequence). As DNA, the CDR3 is TGTGCCAGCAGCTTGGAACAGTTCAATTCACCCCTCCACTTT. Amino acids: CASSLEQFNSPLHF.

The chain joins TRBV27 to TRBJ1-2; TRBD1 agrees at 9 bases. V lost 3 bases and J lost 2; bases outside the gene matches: 7. The length of the CDR3 is 16 residues. In germline, CDR1 is MNHEY, CDR2 SMNVEV (reference sequence). The CDR3: CASSFSGQGSNYGYTF. The CDR3 coding sequence is TGTGCCAGCAGTTTTTCGGGACAGGGCTCGAACTATGGCTACACCTTC.

The rearrangement links TRBV2 to TRBJ2-5; D unclear. The CDR3 extends over 12 amino acids. Germline V CDR1 and CDR2: SNHLY, FYNNEI. Deletions cut 6 bases from V and 5 bases from J, with 10 bases between. CDR3 protein: CASRRLGETQYF. In DNA form, the CDR3 reads TGTGCCAGCAGGAGACTTGGGGAGACCCAGTACTTC.

This chain joins TRBV6-6 and TRBJ1-3; no reliable D call. Trimming took 7 bases from V and 0 from J, leaving 16 bases between them. From germline, CDR1 is MNHNY and CDR2 SVGAGI (reference sequence). The CDR3 covers 16 residues. CDR3 amino acids: CASTRTLGSSGNTIYF. As DNA, the CDR3 is TGTGCCAGCACTCGTACTCTGGGTTCCTCTGGAAACACCATATATTTT.

The V and J genes are TRBV14 and TRBJ2-1; a possible D gene is TRBD1 (6 bases). V dropped 2 bases and J dropped 9 bases, with 11 bases sitting between them. The CDR3 consists of 13 residues. CDR1 is SGHDN, CDR2 FVKESK, per germline. The CDR3 here is CASSQRTASEQFF. CDR3 DNA: TGTGCCAGCAGCCAAAGGACAGCAAGTGAGCAGTTCTTC.

The V and J genes are TRBV28 and TRBJ1-1; no clear D. Germline V lookup: CDR1 MDHEN, CDR2 SYDVKM. CDR3 length: 15 amino acids. V lost 1 base, J lost 2 bases, and 11 bases lay in between. The CDR3 nucleotides read TGTGCCAGCAGTTTATTTACCCTGCGAAACACTGAAGCTTTCTTT. Amino acid sequence: CASSLFTLRNTEAFF.

This chain connects TRBV3-1 (or the pseudogene TRBV3-2) to TRBJ1-1; D gene uncertain. The CDR3 length is 14 residues. V was trimmed by 3 bases and J by 11 bases, leaving 19 bases between them. In germline, CDR1 is LGHDT, CDR2 YNNKEL (reference sequence). The CDR3 sequence: CASSHGQTTLSAFF. The CDR3 coding sequence is TGTGCCAGCAGCCACGGGCAGACGACCCTTAGTGCTTTCTTT.

The V and J genes are TRBV6-5 and TRBJ1-1; 11 nucleotides line up with TRBD1. Unmatched junction bases numbered 3, after V lost 6 bases and J lost 6 bases. CDR1 MNHEY and CDR2 SVGAGI come from the germline V gene. This CDR3 comprises 13 residues. CDR3 loop: CASSGQGAAEAFF. The CDR3 coding sequence is TGTGCCAGCAGCGGACAGGGGGCTGCTGAAGCTTTCTTT.

The gene calls are TRBV6-5 and TRBJ1-1, with D possibly TRBD1 on 5 matching bases. Germline CDR1 and CDR2: MNHEY and SVGAGI. CDR3 size: 12 residues. V was clipped by 5 bases and J by 1 base, with 5 bases between them. The CDR3 protein is CASSQGNTEAFF. The CDR3 nucleotides read TGTGCCAGCAGTCAGGGGAACACTGAAGCTTTCTTT.

Remarks on this clone: This sample also contains other DNA sequences that code for the same CDR3. The CDR3 loop reads CASSVGPGAYEQYF. The DNA for the CDR3 is TGTGCCAGCAGCGTAGGTCCAGGGGCCTACGAGCAGTACTTC. The chain recombines TRBV9 with TRBJ2-7; possible D gene TRBD1, 6 bases. The length of the CDR3 is 14 residues. V lost 0 bases, J lost 2 bases, and 9 bases lay in between. Germline CDR1 reads SGDLS; CDR2 reads YYNGEE.

This chain links TRBV6-5 with TRBJ1-2, with D possibly matching TRBD1 (5 bases). Germline CDR1 is MNHEY and CDR2 is SVGAGI. The V end was cut by 8 bases, the J end by 7 bases, with 20 bases between. The CDR3 is 14 amino acids. The CDR3 spells CASDLITGSVGYTF. The CDR3 DNA reads TGTGCCAGCGACCTGATCACAGGTTCTGTTGGCTACACCTTC.

This clone was seen only once. The chain joins TRBV7-2 to TRBJ2-7, with D possibly TRBD1 on 6 matching bases. The CDR3 runs 13 residues. Germline V CDR1 and CDR2: SGHTA, FQGNSA. V lost 5 bases and J 3 bases, leaving 11 bases between the germline ends. This chain's CDR3 is CASSVGHNYEQYF. The CDR3 DNA reads TGTGCCAGCAGCGTGGGACATAACTACGAGCAGTACTTC.

The chain recombines TRBV10-3 with TRBJ2-1; weak D call: TRBD2 (6 bases). Germline V gene sequence: CDR1 ENHRY, CDR2 SYGVKD. The CDR3 covers 15 residues. Trimming stripped 4 bases from V and 4 bases from J, with 14 bases between. CDR3 bases: TGTGCCATCAGTGTTGGGCTAGCGTCATACAATGAGCAGTTCTTC. This sequence encodes CAISVGLASYNEQFF.

V usage is TRBV12-3 or TRBV12-4 and J usage is TRBJ1-2, with 7 positions matching TRBD1. The length of the CDR3 is 12 residues. Trimming at V came to 6 bases and at J to 8 bases, leaving 6 bases not matched to a gene. CDR3 in amino acids: CASRNRGMGYTF. In DNA form, the CDR3 reads TGTGCCAGCAGGAACAGGGGTATGGGCTACACCTTC.